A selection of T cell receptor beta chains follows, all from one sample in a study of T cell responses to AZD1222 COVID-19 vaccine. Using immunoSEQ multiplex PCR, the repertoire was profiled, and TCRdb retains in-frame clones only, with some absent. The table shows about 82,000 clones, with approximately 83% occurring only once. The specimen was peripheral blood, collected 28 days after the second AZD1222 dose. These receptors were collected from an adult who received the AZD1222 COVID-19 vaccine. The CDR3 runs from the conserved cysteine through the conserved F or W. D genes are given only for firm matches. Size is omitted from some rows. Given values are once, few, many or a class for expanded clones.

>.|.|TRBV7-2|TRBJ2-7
CASSPQSLRGEQYF
TGTGCCAGCAGCCCTCAATCCCTCCGAGGCGAGCAGTACTTC
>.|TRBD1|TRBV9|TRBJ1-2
CASSVVTGSGYTF
TGTGCCAGCAGCGTAGTGACAGGGAGTGGCTACACCTTC
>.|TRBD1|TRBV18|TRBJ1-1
CASSPDRGDVEAFF
TGTGCCAGCTCACCAGACAGGGGGGACGTTGAAGCTTTCTTT
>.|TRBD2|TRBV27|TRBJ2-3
CASSFLAGGQNTQYF
TGTGCCAGCAGTTTTCTAGCGGGAGGACAAAATACGCAGTATTTT
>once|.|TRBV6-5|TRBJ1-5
CASSRQALNQPQHF
TGTGCCAGCAGTCGACAGGCCCTCAATCAGCCCCAGCATTTT
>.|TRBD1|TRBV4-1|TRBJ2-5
CASSQGDRQRETQYF
TGCGCCAGCAGCCAAGGGGACAGGCAAAGAGAGACCCAGTACTTC
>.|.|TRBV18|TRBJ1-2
CASSPTSIGTSGYTF
TGTGCCAGCTCACCTACCTCGATTGGGACATCTGGCTACACCTTC
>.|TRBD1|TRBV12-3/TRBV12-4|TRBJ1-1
CASTRDRTTEAFF
TGTGCCAGCACCCGGGACAGGACCACTGAAGCTTTCTTT
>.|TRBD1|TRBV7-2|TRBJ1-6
CASSLPGQAPYNSPLHF
TGTGCCAGCAGCTTACCGGGACAGGCGCCCTATAATTCACCCCTCCACTTT
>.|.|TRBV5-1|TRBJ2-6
CASSLGPTSRGANVLTF
TGCGCCAGCAGCTTGGGCCCCACCTCGAGAGGGGCCAACGTCCTGACTTTC
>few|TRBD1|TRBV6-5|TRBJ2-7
CASSLRQGPYEQYF
TGTGCCAGCAGTTTAAGACAGGGACCCTACGAGCAGTACTTC
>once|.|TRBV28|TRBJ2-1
CASSLYNEQFF
TGTGCCAGCAGTTTGTACAATGAGCAGTTCTTC
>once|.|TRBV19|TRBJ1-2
CASRYVGDYGYTF
TGTGCCAGTAGATATGTAGGGGACTATGGCTACACCTTC
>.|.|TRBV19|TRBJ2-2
CASRRAGLNTGELFF
TGTGCCAGTAGACGTGCAGGGCTAAACACCGGGGAGCTGTTTTTT
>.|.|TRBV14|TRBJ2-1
CASSQSRADNEQFF
TGTGCCAGCAGCCAATCTAGGGCGGACAATGAGCAGTTCTTC
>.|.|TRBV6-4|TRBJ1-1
CASIQAETGGTEAFF
TGTGCCAGCATTCAGGCTGAAACCGGGGGCACTGAAGCTTTCTTT
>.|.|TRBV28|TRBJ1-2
CASSSGDSNYGYTF
TGTGCCAGCAGTTCGGGAGATTCTAACTATGGCTACACCTTC
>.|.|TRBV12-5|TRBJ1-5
CASGFRDSNQPQHF
TGTGCTAGTGGTTTTCGGGACAGCAATCAGCCCCAGCATTTT
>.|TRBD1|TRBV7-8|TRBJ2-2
CASSRDRVGTGELFF
TGTGCCAGCAGCCGAGACAGGGTAGGAACCGGGGAGCTGTTTTTT
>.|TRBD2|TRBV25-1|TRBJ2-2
CASSSLGLATGELFF
TGTGCCAGCAGTAGTTTGGGACTAGCCACCGGGGAGCTGTTTTTT
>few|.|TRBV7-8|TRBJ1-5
CASSLVGQGRSPQHF
TGTGCCAGCAGCTTAGTCGGTCAGGGACGCAGCCCCCAGCATTTT
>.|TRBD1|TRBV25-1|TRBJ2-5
CASSGLWGTGQETQYF
TGTGCCAGCAGTGGCCTATGGGGGACAGGCCAAGAGACCCAGTACTTC
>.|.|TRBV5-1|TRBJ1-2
CASSERQSNYGYTF
TGCGCCAGCAGTGAGAGACAGAGTAACTATGGCTACACCTTC
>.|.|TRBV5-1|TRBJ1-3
CASSSGDSGNTIYF
TGCGCCAGCAGCTCAGGGGACTCTGGAAACACCATATATTTT
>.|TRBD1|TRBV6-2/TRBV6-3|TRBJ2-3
CASSRGLRTDTQYF
TGTGCCAGCAGTAGGGGGCTTCGCACAGATACGCAGTATTTT
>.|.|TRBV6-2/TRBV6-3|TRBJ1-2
CASSDFTDNYGYTF
TGTGCCAGCAGTGACTTCACGGATAACTATGGCTACACCTTC
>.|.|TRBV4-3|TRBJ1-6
CASSQEAALYNSPLHF
TGCGCCAGCAGCCAAGAGGCAGCACTCTATAATTCACCCCTCCACTTT
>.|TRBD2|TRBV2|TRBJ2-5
CASRELAGGSDHGGQYF
TGTGCCAGCAGAGAACTAGCGGGAGGCTCCGACCACGGTGGCCAGTACTTC
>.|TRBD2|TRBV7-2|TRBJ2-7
CASRSQAGLAGGEQYF
TGTGCCAGCAGGTCTCAAGCCGGACTAGCGGGAGGCGAGCAGTACTTC
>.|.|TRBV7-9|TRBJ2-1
CASSLSSSNEQFF
TGTGCCAGCAGCTTATCTAGCAGCAATGAGCAGTTCTTC
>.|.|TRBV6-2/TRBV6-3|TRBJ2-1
CASSRPGPYNEQFF
TGTGCCAGCAGTCGACCGGGACCCTACAATGAGCAGTTCTTC
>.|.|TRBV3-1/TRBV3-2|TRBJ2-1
CAITVPVYNEQFF
TGTGCGATCACAGTACCCGTCTACAATGAGCAGTTCTTC
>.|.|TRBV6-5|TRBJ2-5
CASSYSPYSSQYF
TGTGCCAGCAGTTACTCACCCTACTCTTCCCAGTACTTC
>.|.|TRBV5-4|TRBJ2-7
CASSGTGTYEQYF
TGTGCCAGCAGCGGAACCGGGACCTACGAGCAGTACTTC
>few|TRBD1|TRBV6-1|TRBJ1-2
CASSATGGVGGYGYTF
TGTGCCAGCAGTGCCACAGGGGGCGTTGGGGGCTATGGCTACACCTTC
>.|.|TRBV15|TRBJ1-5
CATSRDLDREGQPQHF
TGTGCCACCAGCAGAGATCTAGATAGGGAAGGCCAGCCCCAGCATTTT
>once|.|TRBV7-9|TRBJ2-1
CASSLVVGFADEQFF
TGTGCCAGCAGCTTAGTAGTAGGTTTTGCGGATGAGCAGTTCTTC
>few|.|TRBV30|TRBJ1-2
CAWSLHGGGYGYTF
TGTGCCTGGAGCCTCCACGGGGGCGGTTATGGCTACACCTTC
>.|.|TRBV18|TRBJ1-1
CASSPSQENTEAFF
TGTGCCAGCTCACCAAGTCAAGAGAACACTGAAGCTTTCTTT
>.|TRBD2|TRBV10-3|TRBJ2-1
CAISEFILLRLAGGGNEQFF
TGTGCCATCAGTGAGTTTATACTCCTGAGACTAGCGGGGGGAGGCAATGAGCAGTTCTTC
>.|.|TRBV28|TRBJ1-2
CASRSGHGGSGYTF
TGTGCCAGCAGATCGGGACACGGGGGTTCGGGCTACACCTTC
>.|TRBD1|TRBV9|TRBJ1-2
CASSATGGGYYGYTF
TGTGCCAGCAGCGCGACAGGGGGCGGGTACTATGGCTACACCTTC
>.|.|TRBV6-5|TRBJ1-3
CASSSPTNSGNTIYF
TGTGCCAGCAGTTCCCCCACCAACTCTGGAAACACCATATATTTT
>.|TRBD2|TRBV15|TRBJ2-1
CATSRDFAGGSSNEQFF
TGTGCCACCAGCAGAGATTTCGCTGGCGGGAGTTCCAATGAGCAGTTCTTC
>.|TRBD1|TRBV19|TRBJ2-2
CASSILMTGGANTGELFF
TGTGCCAGTAGTATCCTCATGACAGGGGGCGCGAACACCGGGGAGCTGTTTTTT